Below are 9 T cell receptor beta chains sequenced from a single sample in a study of control samples from healthy donors and cancer patients. Sequencing used immunoSEQ multiplex PCR; TCRdb keeps in-frame clones, though not all of them. In the table there are about 59,000 clones, around 87% of which are singletons. The sample taken for sequencing was PBMCs. Every receptor here comes from a woman aged 60-70 years with lung cancer.

The chain is built from TRBV11-2 and TRBJ2-5, with D perhaps matching TRBD2 (5 bases). CDR3 length: 15 amino acids. The ends were cut back, 1 base at V and 3 bases at J, with 12 bases in the middle. Germline CDR1 is SGHAT and CDR2 is FQNNGV. The CDR3 bases are TGTGCCAGCAGCTTAGCGGCTAGCAGGAAAGAGACCCAGTACTTC. Its protein product is CASSLAASRKETQYF.

The rearrangement joins TRBV5-1 to TRBJ2-1; D is perhaps TRBD2 (6 bases). Deletions cut 4 bases from V and 7 bases from J, with 18 bases between. CDR3 length equals 15 residues. Germline-derived CDR1 and CDR2 are SGHRS and YFSETQ. CDR3 region: CASSLTPGRENEQFF. The CDR3 DNA reads TGCGCCAGCAGCCTGACGCCGGGGCGGGAAAATGAGCAGTTCTTC.

The chain combines TRBV6-1 with TRBJ2-3; TRBD2 is a possible D gene (6 bases). The CDR3 totals 17 residues. Germline V CDR1 and CDR2: MNHNS, SASEGT. Trimming took 2 bases from V and 1 from J, leaving 16 bases between them. The CDR3 region is CASSERRRGEGTDTQYF. Written as DNA, the CDR3 is TGTGCCAGCAGTGAACGTAGGCGGGGCGAAGGCACAGATACGCAGTATTTT.

V is TRBV7-3 and J is TRBJ1-2, with 7 bases aligning to TRBD1. The CDR3 has 14 residues. The germline V gene has CDR1 SGHTA and CDR2 FQGTGA. V shed 4 bases, J shed 2 bases, and the junction held 4 bases outside the gene matches. CDR3 loop: CASSSQGSNYGYTF. DNA for the CDR3: TGTGCCAGCAGCTCACAGGGGTCCAACTATGGCTACACCTTC. The whole variable domain, remainder taken from reference TRBV7-3 and TRBJ1-2, is GAGVSQTPSNKVTEKGKYVELRCDPISGHTALYWYRQSLGQGPEFLIYFQGTGAADDSGLPNDRFFAVRPEGSVSTLKIQRTERGDSAVYLCASSSQGSNYGYTFGSGTRLTVV.

The gene calls are TRBV11-2 and TRBJ2-3; the D is unclear. V was cut by 0 bases and J by 2 bases, with 6 bases left in between. Germline V gene lookup returns CDR1 SGHAT and CDR2 FQNNGV. The CDR3 runs to 14 residues. Written as DNA, the CDR3 is TGTGCCAGCAGCTTAGACAGATTCACAGATACGCAGTATTTT. It codes for CASSLDRFTDTQYF.

CDR3 residues: CASRPTGQSYTRSYTF. The CDR3 bases are TGTGCCAGCAGACCGACAGGGCAGAGTTATACTAGGAGCTACACCTTC. The chain couples TRBV28 to TRBJ1-2, with 7 nucleotides matching TRBD1. Germline V gene sequence: CDR1 MDHEN, CDR2 SYDVKM. The CDR3 sequence is 16 residues long. Trimming took 6 bases from V and 9 from J; bases not matched to a gene: 19.

V gene TRBV18 combines with J gene TRBJ2-7; possible D gene TRBD1, 5 bases. CDR1 is KGHSH and CDR2 is LQKENI in the germline V gene. This CDR3 has 14 residues. V lost 3 bases and J 3 bases, leaving 12 bases between the germline ends. The CDR3 protein is CASSPETADYEQYF. CDR3 nucleotide sequence: TGTGCCAGCTCACCGGAGACAGCCGACTACGAGCAGTACTTC.

The V gene is TRBV5-1, the J gene TRBJ2-3; possible D gene TRBD2, 5 bases. Germline V CDR1 and CDR2: SGHRS, YFSETQ. V shed 0 bases and J shed 4 bases, with 15 bases lying between them. The CDR3 extends over 16 amino acids. This CDR3 is CASSLVLGNWADTQYF. As DNA, the CDR3 is TGCGCCAGCAGCTTGGTCCTCGGGAATTGGGCAGATACGCAGTATTTT.

The genes are TRBV6-5 and TRBJ1-2, with D perhaps matching TRBD1 (6 bases). This CDR3 comprises 13 residues. Trimming stripped 6 bases from V and 2 bases from J, with 10 bases between. Germline values: CDR1 MNHEY, CDR2 SVGAGI. CDR3 sequence reads: CASRLDRNYGYTF. CDR3 sequence (DNA): TGTGCCAGCAGATTGGACAGAAACTATGGCTACACCTTC.